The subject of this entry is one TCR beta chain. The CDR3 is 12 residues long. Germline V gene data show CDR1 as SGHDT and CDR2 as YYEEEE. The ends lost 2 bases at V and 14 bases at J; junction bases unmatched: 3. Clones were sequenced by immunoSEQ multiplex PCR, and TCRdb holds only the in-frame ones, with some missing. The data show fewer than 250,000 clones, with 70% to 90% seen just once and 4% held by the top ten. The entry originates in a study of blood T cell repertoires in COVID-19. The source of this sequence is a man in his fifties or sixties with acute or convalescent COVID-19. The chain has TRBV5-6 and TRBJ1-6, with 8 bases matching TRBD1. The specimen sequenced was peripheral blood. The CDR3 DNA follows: TGTGCCAGCAGCTTCCCAGGGGGCTCCCTCCACTTT. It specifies CASSFPGGSLHF.